A selection of T cell receptor beta chains follows, all from one sample in a study of cytomegalovirus exposure and HLA in healthy donors. TCRdb's copy holds only in-frame clones and misses some; the assay was immunoSEQ multiplex PCR. Here the sample spans approximately 120,000 clones, 85% to 95% being singletons. Sequencing was performed on PBMCs. Receptors originate from a woman aged 18-29 years in good health and CMV-seronegative. The CDR3 runs from the conserved cysteine through the conserved F or W. The D gene is left open where the match is weak. The listing skips clone size in some rows; elsewhere it reads once, few, many or a size class.

J gene: TRBJ2-2
V gene: TRBV15
D gene: TRBD1
clone size: NA
CDR3 DNA: TGTGCCACCAGCAGAGATCTCATCGGGACAGCGAACACCGGGGAGCTGTTTTTT
CDR3 protein: CATSRDLIGTANTGELFF

J gene: TRBJ1-5
V gene: TRBV15
D gene: TRBD1
clone size: NA
CDR3 DNA: TGTGCCACCAGCAGAATGCCCGGGACAGGAATCAATCAGCCCCAGCATTTT
CDR3 protein: CATSRMPGTGINQPQHF

J gene: TRBJ1-1
V gene: TRBV19
D gene: NA
clone size: NA
CDR3 DNA: TGTGCCAGTAGTGTCCGAAACAGGGTCATGAACACTGAAGCTTTCTTT
CDR3 protein: CASSVRNRVMNTEAFF

J gene: TRBJ2-7
V gene: TRBV5-1
D gene: NA
clone size: NA
CDR3 DNA: TGCGCCAGCAGCTTGAGACTAGGTGGGACCTACGAGCAGTACTTC
CDR3 protein: CASSLRLGGTYEQYF

J gene: TRBJ2-1
V gene: TRBV13
D gene: TRBD2
clone size: NA
CDR3 DNA: TGTGCCAGCAGCGAACTAGCGGGGGGCCATGAGCAGTTCTTC
CDR3 protein: CASSELAGGHEQFF

J gene: TRBJ1-4
V gene: TRBV28
D gene: TRBD1
clone size: once
CDR3 DNA: TGTGCCAGCAGTTTTGGGCAGGGGGACGAAAAACTGTTTTTT
CDR3 protein: CASSFGQGDEKLFF

J gene: TRBJ2-1
V gene: TRBV9
D gene: NA
clone size: NA
CDR3 DNA: TGTGCCAGCAGCGTATTCCAGGGCGATGAGCAGTTCTTC
CDR3 protein: CASSVFQGDEQFF

J gene: TRBJ2-3
V gene: TRBV9
D gene: TRBD2
clone size: NA
CDR3 DNA: TGTGCCAGCAGCAAGCGGGAACCCACGCAGTATTTT
CDR3 protein: CASSKREPTQYF

J gene: TRBJ2-1
V gene: TRBV11-2
D gene: NA
clone size: NA
CDR3 DNA: TGTGCCAGCAGCTTGAACCGGGACCGAAGATTTGGGACTCACAATGAGCAGTTCTTC
CDR3 protein: CASSLNRDRRFGTHNEQFF

J gene: TRBJ2-1
V gene: TRBV6-1
D gene: TRBD2
clone size: NA
CDR3 DNA: TGTGCCAGCAGTGAAAGACTAGCGGGAGGGAATGAGCAGTTCTTC
CDR3 protein: CASSERLAGGNEQFF

J gene: TRBJ1-5
V gene: TRBV28
D gene: NA
clone size: NA
CDR3 DNA: TGTGCCAGCGGGGGCGAGGGGATCGTAGGCCAGCCCCAGCATTTT
CDR3 protein: CASGGEGIVGQPQHF

J gene: TRBJ2-5
V gene: TRBV6-5
D gene: NA
clone size: NA
CDR3 DNA: TGTGCCAGCAGTCGTGGACAGTCTCGCGGGCCCCAGTACTTC
CDR3 protein: CASSRGQSRGPQYF

J gene: TRBJ1-2
V gene: TRBV4-1
D gene: TRBD1
clone size: NA
CDR3 DNA: TGCGCCAGCAGCCCACCGGGACAGGGGGCTCGAGGCTACACCTTC
CDR3 protein: CASSPPGQGARGYTF

J gene: TRBJ1-3
V gene: TRBV19
D gene: NA
clone size: NA
CDR3 DNA: TGTGCCAGTAGTATAGCCGGCCGGAGGTATTCTGGAAACACCATATATTTT
CDR3 protein: CASSIAGRRYSGNTIYF

J gene: TRBJ1-1
V gene: TRBV2
D gene: TRBD1
clone size: NA
CDR3 DNA: TGTGCCAGCAGTCTCAGGGGGGACCGAAGGTGGGGCACTGAAGCTTTCTTT
CDR3 protein: CASSLRGDRRWGTEAFF

J gene: TRBJ2-1
V gene: TRBV4-1
D gene: NA
clone size: NA
CDR3 DNA: TGCGCCAGCAGCCAAGTCGAGGGATATGAGCAGTTCTTC
CDR3 protein: CASSQVEGYEQFF

J gene: TRBJ2-7
V gene: TRBV28
D gene: NA
clone size: NA
CDR3 DNA: TGTGCCAGCAGTTTAGTACCCGGGACATACAACTTCTACGAGCAGTACTTC
CDR3 protein: CASSLVPGTYNFYEQYF

J gene: TRBJ1-4
V gene: TRBV28
D gene: TRBD1
clone size: NA
CDR3 DNA: TGTGCCAGCGGGGGGCCGACAGGGGGGCGTGAAAAACTGTTTTTT
CDR3 protein: CASGGPTGGREKLFF

J gene: TRBJ1-1
V gene: TRBV6-1
D gene: TRBD1
clone size: NA
CDR3 DNA: TGTGCCAGCCTCAGGGGGCTCGCTGAAGCTTTCTTT
CDR3 protein: CASLRGLAEAFF

J gene: TRBJ2-3
V gene: TRBV7-9
D gene: TRBD2
clone size: NA
CDR3 DNA: TGTGCCAGCATCCCGGGGGGGCGCACAGATACGCAGTATTTT
CDR3 protein: CASIPGGRTDTQYF

J gene: TRBJ2-7
V gene: TRBV2
D gene: NA
clone size: NA
CDR3 DNA: TGTGCCAGCAGTCCAGGACTTACCTCCTACGAGCAGTACTTC
CDR3 protein: CASSPGLTSYEQYF

J gene: TRBJ1-6
V gene: TRBV27
D gene: NA
clone size: NA
CDR3 DNA: TGTGCCAGCAGTAGCCCCGGGACAAAGTATCATTCACCCCTCCACTTT
CDR3 protein: CASSSPGTKYHSPLHF

J gene: TRBJ2-2
V gene: TRBV30
D gene: NA
clone size: once
CDR3 DNA: TGTGCCTGGATGGGGGAGGCCGGGGAGCTGTTTTTT
CDR3 protein: CAWMGEAGELFF

J gene: TRBJ1-1
V gene: TRBV7-9
D gene: TRBD1
clone size: NA
CDR3 DNA: TGTGCCAGCAGCCCGGGACAGGAGAACACTGAAGCTTTCTTT
CDR3 protein: CASSPGQENTEAFF

J gene: TRBJ1-5
V gene: TRBV19
D gene: NA
clone size: NA
CDR3 DNA: TGTGCCAGTAGTATTTCAGGCTGGGGAGGCTTTAGCAATCAGCCCCAGCATTTT
CDR3 protein: CASSISGWGGFSNQPQHF

J gene: TRBJ1-1
V gene: TRBV30
D gene: NA
clone size: NA
CDR3 DNA: TGTGCCTGGAGTTTTCAACCCGGATGGGGGGGTCTCTTT
CDR3 protein: CAWSFQPGWGGLF

J gene: TRBJ2-3
V gene: TRBV11-2
D gene: TRBD2
clone size: NA
CDR3 DNA: TGTGCCAGCAGCTTAGCCCCACTAGCGGGGGGGGATACGCAGTATTTT
CDR3 protein: CASSLAPLAGGDTQYF

J gene: TRBJ2-1
V gene: TRBV5-6
D gene: TRBD2
clone size: once
CDR3 DNA: TGTGCCAGCAGCTTGGGGACTAGATCTCGGGGGGGCGAGCAGTTCTTC
CDR3 protein: CASSLGTRSRGGEQFF

J gene: TRBJ1-6
V gene: TRBV11-2
D gene: NA
clone size: NA
CDR3 DNA: TGTGCCAGCAGCCCAGTACCAAATCTTAGACGGGACTATAATTCACCCCTCCACTTT
CDR3 protein: CASSPVPNLRRDYNSPLHF

J gene: TRBJ1-2
V gene: TRBV2
D gene: NA
clone size: NA
CDR3 DNA: TGTGCCAGCACAGGCCTTAACTATGGCTACACCTTC
CDR3 protein: CASTGLNYGYTF

J gene: TRBJ1-1
V gene: TRBV9
D gene: NA
clone size: NA
CDR3 DNA: TGTGCCAGCAGCGTAGGGTCGGGCGGGGGCGCTGAAGCTTTCTTT
CDR3 protein: CASSVGSGGGAEAFF

J gene: TRBJ2-5
V gene: TRBV18
D gene: TRBD1
clone size: NA
CDR3 DNA: TGTGCCAGCTCACCACCACGGACAGGGCCCAAAGAGACCCAGTACTTC
CDR3 protein: CASSPPRTGPKETQYF

J gene: TRBJ2-2
V gene: TRBV28
D gene: TRBD2
clone size: NA
CDR3 DNA: TGTGCCAGCAGTTTAGGGGGACTAGCCCTGATCACCGGGGAGCTGTTTTTT
CDR3 protein: CASSLGGLALITGELFF

J gene: TRBJ1-1
V gene: TRBV2
D gene: NA
clone size: NA
CDR3 DNA: TGTGCCAGCAGTCCCGCCACAGCAGTCGCTTTCTTT
CDR3 protein: CASSPATAVAFF

J gene: TRBJ1-2
V gene: TRBV19
D gene: NA
clone size: NA
CDR3 DNA: TGTGCCAGTAGTGCGACGGAGGGCTATGGCTACACCTTC
CDR3 protein: CASSATEGYGYTF

J gene: TRBJ1-2
V gene: TRBV13
D gene: NA
clone size: NA
CDR3 DNA: TGTGCCAGCAGCTACTACAGGGTTGGCGGCTACACCTTC
CDR3 protein: CASSYYRVGGYTF

J gene: TRBJ1-4
V gene: TRBV21-1
D gene: NA
clone size: NA
CDR3 DNA: TGTGCCAGGATAACGGGAGATGCAACTAATGAAAAACTGTTTTTT
CDR3 protein: CARITGDATNEKLFF

J gene: TRBJ2-5
V gene: TRBV7-2
D gene: TRBD1
clone size: NA
CDR3 DNA: TGTGCCAGCAGCTTAGCTGGTACAGGGGTTGGAGAGACCCAGTACTTC
CDR3 protein: CASSLAGTGVGETQYF

J gene: TRBJ1-2
V gene: TRBV10-2
D gene: TRBD1
clone size: once
CDR3 DNA: TGCGCCAGCAGTGAGTCGGGACAGTACTATGGCTACACCTTC
CDR3 protein: CASSESGQYYGYTF

J gene: TRBJ1-1
V gene: TRBV5-1
D gene: TRBD1
clone size: NA
CDR3 DNA: TGCGCCAGCAGCTTGGAGGGGGCGCGAGGTGAAGCTTTCTTT
CDR3 protein: CASSLEGARGEAFF

J gene: TRBJ2-7
V gene: TRBV28
D gene: TRBD1
clone size: once
CDR3 DNA: TGTGCCAGCAGTAAGGGACAGTCCTACGAGCAGTACTTC
CDR3 protein: CASSKGQSYEQYF

J gene: TRBJ2-3
V gene: TRBV28
D gene: NA
clone size: NA
CDR3 DNA: TGTGCCAGCAGTTTTCCCGAGGGTACAGATACGCAGTATTTT
CDR3 protein: CASSFPEGTDTQYF

J gene: TRBJ2-3
V gene: TRBV27
D gene: NA
clone size: NA
CDR3 DNA: TGTGCCAGCAGTTTTGGGGCCAGCACAGATACGCAGTATTTT
CDR3 protein: CASSFGASTDTQYF

J gene: TRBJ2-7
V gene: TRBV29-1
D gene: TRBD1
clone size: NA
CDR3 DNA: TGCAGCGTTCCCGCAGGGGGCTTGGACGAGCAGTACTTC
CDR3 protein: CSVPAGGLDEQYF

J gene: TRBJ1-1
V gene: TRBV6-1
D gene: NA
clone size: NA
CDR3 DNA: TGTGCCAGCAGTGAAGCCCCCCCATTGAGAGCTTTCTTT
CDR3 protein: CASSEAPPLRAFF

J gene: TRBJ2-7
V gene: TRBV5-1
D gene: NA
clone size: once
CDR3 DNA: TGCGCCAGCAGCTTGACAGCTTCCTACGAGCAGTACTTC
CDR3 protein: CASSLTASYEQYF

J gene: TRBJ1-1
V gene: TRBV7-8
D gene: NA
clone size: NA
CDR3 DNA: TGTGCCAGCAGCCCCTGGCGGACAGTGAACACTGAAGCTTTCTTT
CDR3 protein: CASSPWRTVNTEAFF

J gene: TRBJ2-1
V gene: TRBV19
D gene: TRBD1
clone size: NA
CDR3 DNA: TGTGCCAGTACACCGGGACAGGGTACCCTCGATGAGCAGTTCTTC
CDR3 protein: CASTPGQGTLDEQFF